This T cell receptor beta chain was observed in a study of blood T cells in healthy people across ages. Primers used in a second PCR of about 7 to 12 cycles were a sample-barcoded 5' primer and a J-beta primer mix. Carrying 12 random nucleotides, a template-switch adaptor labeled each individual cDNA molecule. Each CDR3 protein is one row after TCRdb ran MiXCR on the 5' RACE reads. Of 1.5 million to 2 million distinct CDR3 sequences in the sample, about 30% were seen once. Between the trimmed V and J ends, which lost 5 bases and 5 bases, there was a span of 19 bases. CDR3 length equals 15 residues. CDR1 DFQATT and CDR2 SNEGSKA come from the germline V gene (reference sequence).

The sequence was obtained from a woman aged 30 to 39 in good health. The chain links TRBV20-1 to TRBJ2-1; D remains ambiguous. Specimen: blood. Here the CDR3 reads CSAGPASSANNEQFF. In nucleotides, the CDR3 is TGCAGTGCTGGACCGGCTAGTAGTGCCAACAATGAGCAGTTCTTC.